This entry is about one T cell receptor (beta chain). Time point described: newly diagnosed GD, antithyroid drugs for less than 3 months. PBMC-derived RNA was used for the TCR library. The data were obtained in a study of regulatory T cells in long-lasting Graves disease. Arm-PCR with iRepertoire HTBI primers amplified the CDR3 regions for these TCR beta libraries. TCRdb reprocessed the multiplex PCR reads via MiXCR and lists one record per CDR3 protein. The sample records under 500,000 distinct CDR3 sequences, around 17% being singletons. The germline gives CDR1 MDHEN, CDR2 SYDVKM. The CDR3 has 15 amino acids. V was clipped by 3 bases and J by 0 bases, with 6 bases between them. The same sample was also used in a study of T cells in Graves' hyperthyroidism and ophthalmopathy. Turning to that study: Initially, a first-round RT-PCR of the TCR CDR3 employed the HTBI primer set. Most clonotypes expanded in thyroid above 0.001 were likewise present in blood. A model built on 13 V-J features separated ophthalmopathy from stable hyperthyroidism.

This receptor was obtained from a woman aged 25 to 39 with Graves disease. The starting material was peripheral blood mononuclear cells (PBMCs), obtained at new diagnosis, from a patient treated with antithyroid drugs. The chain links TRBV28 to TRBJ2-6, with D uncertain. CDR3: CASSFTLSGANVLTF. CDR3 nucleotide sequence: TGTGCCAGCAGTTTTACACTCTCTGGGGCCAACGTCCTGACTTTC.